This T cell receptor (beta chain) was sequenced for a study of blood T cell repertoires in COVID-19. Overall study: Spain, Italy and the United States supplied samples that represented acute and convalescent COVID-19. PBMCs, B-cell-depleted T cells, or T cells provided the cDNA or gDNA that made up the material.

The CDR3 is 15 residues long. With 1 base removed from V and 0 bases from J, the gap between germline ends came to 9 bases. The germline V gene encodes CDR1 SEHNR and CDR2 FQNEAQ (reference sequence). The authors' processing: Estimation of nucleated cell counts was performed using reference gene primer amplification. Sequenced by immunoSEQ multiplex PCR; TCRdb stores in-frame clones only, minus some. V, J and clone size are those of that table, while D and trimming were read from the DNA. Here the sample spans about 100,000 clones, around 90% being singletons. The specimen sequenced was peripheral blood. The TCR was taken from a man in his sixties or seventies with acute or convalescent COVID-19. The chain is built from TRBV7-9 and TRBJ1-2; D might be TRBD1 (5 bases). This CDR3 reads CASSLGGDTNYGYTF. The CDR3 DNA sequence: TGTGCCAGCAGCTTAGGGGGCGACACTAACTATGGCTACACCTTC.